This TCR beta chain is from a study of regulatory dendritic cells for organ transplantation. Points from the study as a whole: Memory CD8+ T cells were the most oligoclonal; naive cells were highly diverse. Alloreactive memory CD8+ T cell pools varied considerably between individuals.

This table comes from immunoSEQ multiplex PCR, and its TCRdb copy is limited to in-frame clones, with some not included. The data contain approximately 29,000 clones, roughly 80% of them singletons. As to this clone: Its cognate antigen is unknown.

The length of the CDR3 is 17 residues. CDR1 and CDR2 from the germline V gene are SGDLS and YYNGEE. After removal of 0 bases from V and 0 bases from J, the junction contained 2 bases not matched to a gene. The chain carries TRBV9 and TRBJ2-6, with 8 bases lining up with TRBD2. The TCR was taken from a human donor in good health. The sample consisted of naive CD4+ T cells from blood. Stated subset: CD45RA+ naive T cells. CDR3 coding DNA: TGTGCCAGCAGCGTAGAGGGGACTAGCTCTGGGGCCAACGTCCTGACTTTC. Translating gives CASSVEGTSSGANVLTF.